This TCR beta chain is drawn from a study of Ad26.COV2.S vaccination and SARS-CoV-2 variants. Findings and limits, study-wide: Spike-specific TCR breadth ran higher among vaccine recipients than placebo recipients. Post-vaccination spike-specific CD8+ and CD4+ T cell responses reportedly had substantial breadth. There was a possibility that the TCR breadth and depth analyses underestimated total T cell responses.

This clone has more than one count but fewer than ten. The antigen remains undetermined. Other nucleotide sequences in the sample specify the same CDR3. Clones were sequenced by immunoSEQ multiplex PCR, and TCRdb holds only the in-frame ones, with some missing. The table has more than 85,000 clones, about three quarters seen once; the top ten hold 15% to 20%. The sample in question was peripheral blood, obtained after recovery from COVID-19. This receptor was taken from a human donor who had recovered from COVID-19.

The chain's CDR3 is CASSFGPSYEQYF. CDR3 coding DNA: TGTGCCAGCAGTTTCGGACCTTCCTACGAGCAGTACTTC. The chain recombines TRBV28 with TRBJ2-7; no clear D. The CDR3 sequence is 13 residues long. The germline V gene has CDR1 MDHEN and CDR2 SYDVKM. Trimming took off 3 bases at V and 1 base at J, with 7 bases between the two ends.